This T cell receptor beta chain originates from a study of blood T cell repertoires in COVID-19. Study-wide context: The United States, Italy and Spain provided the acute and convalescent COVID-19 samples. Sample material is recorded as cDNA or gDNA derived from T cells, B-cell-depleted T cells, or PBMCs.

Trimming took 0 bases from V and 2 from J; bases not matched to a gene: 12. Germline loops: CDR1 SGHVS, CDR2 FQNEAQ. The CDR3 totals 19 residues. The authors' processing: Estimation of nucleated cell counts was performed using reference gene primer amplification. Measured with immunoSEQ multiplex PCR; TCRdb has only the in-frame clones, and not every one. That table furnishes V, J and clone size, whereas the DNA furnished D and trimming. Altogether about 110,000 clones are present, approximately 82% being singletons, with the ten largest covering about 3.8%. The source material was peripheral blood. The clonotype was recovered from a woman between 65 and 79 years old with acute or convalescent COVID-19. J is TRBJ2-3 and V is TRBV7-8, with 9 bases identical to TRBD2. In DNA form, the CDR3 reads TGTGCCAGCAGCTTAGCCCCTCCTAGCGGGGTCTCACCCACAGATACGCAGTATTTT. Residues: CASSLAPPSGVSPTDTQYF.